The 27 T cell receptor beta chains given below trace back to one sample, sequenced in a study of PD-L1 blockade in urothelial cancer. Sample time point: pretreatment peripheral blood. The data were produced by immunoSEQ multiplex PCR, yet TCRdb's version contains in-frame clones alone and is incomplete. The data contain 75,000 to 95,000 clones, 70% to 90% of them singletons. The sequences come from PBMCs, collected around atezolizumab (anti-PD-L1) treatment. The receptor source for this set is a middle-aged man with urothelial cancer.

CDR3 bases: TGTGCCAGAGGGACAGGGGGCTCTGGGGCCAACGTCCTGACTTTC. It encodes CARGTGGSGANVLTF. The chain has TRBV6-1 and TRBJ2-6; 11 nucleotides agree with TRBD1. Germline V gene data show CDR1 as MNHNS and CDR2 as SASEGT. This CDR3 region has 15 residues. After removal of 9 bases from V and 0 bases from J, the junction contained 1 base not matched to a gene.

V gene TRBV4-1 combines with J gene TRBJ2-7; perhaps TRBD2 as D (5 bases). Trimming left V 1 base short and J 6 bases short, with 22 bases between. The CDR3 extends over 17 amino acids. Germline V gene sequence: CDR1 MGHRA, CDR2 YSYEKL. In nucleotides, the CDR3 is TGCGCCAGCAGCCAAGGAAAGCCCCTCGGACTGGTTGGCGAGCAGTACTTC. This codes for CASSQGKPLGLVGEQYF.

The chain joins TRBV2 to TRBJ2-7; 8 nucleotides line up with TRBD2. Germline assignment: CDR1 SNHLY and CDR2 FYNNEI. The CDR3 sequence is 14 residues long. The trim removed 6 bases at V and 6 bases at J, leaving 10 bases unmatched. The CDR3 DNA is TGTGCCAGCAGAGCGGGGGCGCAACCCTCCGAGCAGTACTTC. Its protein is CASRAGAQPSEQYF.

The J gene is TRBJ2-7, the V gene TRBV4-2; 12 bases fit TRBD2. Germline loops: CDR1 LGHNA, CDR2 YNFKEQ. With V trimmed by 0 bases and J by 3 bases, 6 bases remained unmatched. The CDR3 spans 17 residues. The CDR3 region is CASSQDRPTSGGYEQYF. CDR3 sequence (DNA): TGTGCCAGCAGCCAAGATCGCCCGACTAGCGGGGGCTACGAGCAGTACTTC.

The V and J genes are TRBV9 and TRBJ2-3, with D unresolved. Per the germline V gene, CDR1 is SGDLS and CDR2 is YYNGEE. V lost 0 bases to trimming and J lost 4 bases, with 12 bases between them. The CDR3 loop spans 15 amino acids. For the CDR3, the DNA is TGTGCCAGCAGCGTAGGCGCTAGGAAGGCAGATACGCAGTATTTT. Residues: CASSVGARKADTQYF.

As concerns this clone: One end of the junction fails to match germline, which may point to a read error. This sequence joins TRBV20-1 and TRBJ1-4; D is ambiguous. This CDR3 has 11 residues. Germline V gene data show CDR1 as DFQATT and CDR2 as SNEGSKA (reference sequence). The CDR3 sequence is CSASPFSEEIF. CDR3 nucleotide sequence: TGCAGTGCTAGCCCTTTCTCCGAGGAGATTTTT.

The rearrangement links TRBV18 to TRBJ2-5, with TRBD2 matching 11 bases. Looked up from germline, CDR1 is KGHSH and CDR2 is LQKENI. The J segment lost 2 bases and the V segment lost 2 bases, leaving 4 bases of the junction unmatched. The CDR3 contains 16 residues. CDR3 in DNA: TGTGCCAGCTCACCAATTAGGACTAGCGGGCAAGAGACCCAGTACTTC. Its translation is CASSPIRTSGQETQYF.

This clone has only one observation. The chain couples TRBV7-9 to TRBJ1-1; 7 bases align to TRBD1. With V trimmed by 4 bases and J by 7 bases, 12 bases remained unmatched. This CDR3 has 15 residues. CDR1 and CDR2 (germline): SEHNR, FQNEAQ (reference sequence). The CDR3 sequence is CASSSQVGGASEAFF. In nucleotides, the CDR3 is TGTGCCAGCAGCTCCCAAGTAGGGGGCGCAAGTGAAGCTTTCTTT.

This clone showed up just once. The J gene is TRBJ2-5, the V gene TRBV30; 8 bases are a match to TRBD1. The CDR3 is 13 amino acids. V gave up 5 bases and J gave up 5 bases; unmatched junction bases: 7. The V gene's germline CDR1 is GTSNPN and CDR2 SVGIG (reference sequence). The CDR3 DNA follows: TGTGCCTGGGACAGGGGTCCCAAGGAGACCCAGTACTTC. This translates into CAWDRGPKETQYF.

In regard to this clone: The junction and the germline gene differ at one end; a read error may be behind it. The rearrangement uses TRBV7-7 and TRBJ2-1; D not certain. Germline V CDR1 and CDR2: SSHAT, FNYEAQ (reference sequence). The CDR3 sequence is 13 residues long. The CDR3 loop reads CASSLAGSGEQFF. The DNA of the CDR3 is TGTGCTAGCAGCTTAGCCGGGTCCGGGGAGCAGTTCTTC.

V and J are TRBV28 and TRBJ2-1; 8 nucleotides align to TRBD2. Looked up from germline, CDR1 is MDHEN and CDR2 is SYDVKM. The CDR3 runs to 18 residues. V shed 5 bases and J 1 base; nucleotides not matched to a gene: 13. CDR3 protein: CASSPDLYAGGSYNEQFF. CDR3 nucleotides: TGTGCCAGCAGTCCAGATTTGTATGCGGGAGGATCCTACAATGAGCAGTTCTTC.

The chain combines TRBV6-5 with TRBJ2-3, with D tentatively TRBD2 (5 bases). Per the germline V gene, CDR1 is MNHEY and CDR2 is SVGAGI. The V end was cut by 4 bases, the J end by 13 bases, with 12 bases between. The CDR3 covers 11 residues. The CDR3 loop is CASSFKLEEYF. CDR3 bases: TGTGCCAGCAGTTTCAAACTAGAGGAGTATTTT.

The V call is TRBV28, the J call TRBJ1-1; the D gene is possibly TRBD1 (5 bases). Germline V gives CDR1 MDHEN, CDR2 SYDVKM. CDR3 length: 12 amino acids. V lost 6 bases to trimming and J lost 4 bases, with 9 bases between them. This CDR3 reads CASRAGITEAFF. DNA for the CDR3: TGTGCCAGCAGGGCAGGGATCACTGAAGCTTTCTTT. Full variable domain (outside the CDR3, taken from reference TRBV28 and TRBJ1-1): DVKVTQSSRYLVKRTGEKVFLECVQDMDHENMFWYRQDPGLGLRLIYFSYDVKMKEKGDIPEGYSVSREKKERFSLILESASTNQTSMYLCASRAGITEAFFGQGTRLTVV.

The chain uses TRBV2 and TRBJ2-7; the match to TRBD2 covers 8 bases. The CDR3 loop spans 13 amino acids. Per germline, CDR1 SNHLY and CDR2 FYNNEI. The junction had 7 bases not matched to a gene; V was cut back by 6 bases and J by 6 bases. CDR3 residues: CASSPGLGAEQYF. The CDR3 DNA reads TGTGCCAGCAGCCCGGGACTAGGTGCCGAGCAGTACTTC.

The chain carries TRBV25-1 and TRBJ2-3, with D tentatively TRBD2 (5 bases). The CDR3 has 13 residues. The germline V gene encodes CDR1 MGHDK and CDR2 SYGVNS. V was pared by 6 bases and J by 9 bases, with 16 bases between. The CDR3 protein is CASSDGPTTTQYF. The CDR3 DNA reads TGTGCCAGCAGCGACGGACCGACTACGACGCAGTATTTT.

CDR3: CASSSTGGLAFF. DNA of the CDR3: TGTGCCAGCAGCTCGACAGGGGGCTTAGCTTTCTTT. This sequence joins TRBV6-5 and TRBJ1-1; 10 bases fit TRBD1. This CDR3 comprises 12 residues. With V trimmed by 6 bases and J by 10 bases, 5 bases remained unmatched. Per the germline V gene, CDR1 is MNHEY and CDR2 is SVGAGI.

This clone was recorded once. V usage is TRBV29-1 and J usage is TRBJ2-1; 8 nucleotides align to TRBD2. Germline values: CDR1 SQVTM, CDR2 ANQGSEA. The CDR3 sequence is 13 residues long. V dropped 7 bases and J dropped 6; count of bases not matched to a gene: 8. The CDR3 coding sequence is TGCAGCGGAGATATCGGGAGGGGCAATGAGCAGTTCTTC. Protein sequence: CSGDIGRGNEQFF.

The CDR3 region has the DNA TGTGCCGGAAGGGGGAGGGCGGAACAGTACTTC. Translated: CAGRGRAEQYF. The chain is built from TRBV30 and TRBJ2-7; weak D call: TRBD2 (7 bases). From germline, CDR1 is GTSNPN and CDR2 SVGIG (reference sequence). The CDR3 loop spans 11 amino acids. The germline V and J ends were trimmed by 8 bases and 10 bases, with 18 bases remaining between them.

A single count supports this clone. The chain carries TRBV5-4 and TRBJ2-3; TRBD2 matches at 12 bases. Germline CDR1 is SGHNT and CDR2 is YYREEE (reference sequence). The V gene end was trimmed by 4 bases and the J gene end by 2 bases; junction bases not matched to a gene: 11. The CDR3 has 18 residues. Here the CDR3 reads CASSPGALAGGITDTQYF. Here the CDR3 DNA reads TGTGCCAGCAGCCCGGGGGCGCTAGCGGGAGGGATCACAGATACGCAGTATTTT. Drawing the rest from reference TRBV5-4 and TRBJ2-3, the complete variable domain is ETGVTQSPTHLIKTRGQQVTLRCSSQSGHNTVSWYQQALGQGPQFIFQYYREEENGRGNFPPRFSGLQFPNYSSELNVNALELDDSALYLCASSPGALAGGITDTQYFGPGTRLTVL.

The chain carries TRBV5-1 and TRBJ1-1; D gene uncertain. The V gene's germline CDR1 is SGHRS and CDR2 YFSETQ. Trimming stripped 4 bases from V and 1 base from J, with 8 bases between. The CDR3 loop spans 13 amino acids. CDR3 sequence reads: CASSEYRNTEAFF. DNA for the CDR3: TGCGCCAGCAGCGAATACAGGAACACTGAAGCTTTCTTT. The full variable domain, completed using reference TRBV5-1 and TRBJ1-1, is KAGVTQTPRYLIKTRGQQVTLSCSPISGHRSVSWYQQTPGQGLQFLFEYFSETQRNKGNFPGRFSGRQFSNSRSEMNVSTLELGDSALYLCASSEYRNTEAFFGQGTRLTVV.

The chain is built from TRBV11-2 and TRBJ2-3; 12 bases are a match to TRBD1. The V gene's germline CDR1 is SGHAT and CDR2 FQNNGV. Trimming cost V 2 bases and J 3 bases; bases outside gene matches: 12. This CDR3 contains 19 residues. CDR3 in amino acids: CASSLTPSGQGAKTDTQYF. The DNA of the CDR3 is TGTGCCAGCAGCTTAACCCCGTCGGGACAGGGGGCGAAGACAGATACGCAGTATTTT.

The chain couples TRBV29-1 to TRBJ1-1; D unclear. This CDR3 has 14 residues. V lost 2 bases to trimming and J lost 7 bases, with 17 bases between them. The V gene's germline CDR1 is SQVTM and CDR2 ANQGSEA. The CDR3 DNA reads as TGCAGCGTTGAATCCCCGGCCCGTTCGGGTGAAGCTTTCTTT. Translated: CSVESPARSGEAFF.

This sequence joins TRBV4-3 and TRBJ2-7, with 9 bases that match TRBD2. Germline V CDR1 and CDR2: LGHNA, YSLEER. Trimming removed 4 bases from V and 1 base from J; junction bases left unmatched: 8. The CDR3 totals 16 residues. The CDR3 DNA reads TGCGCCAGCAGCCCTATAGCGGGAGTGGGTTCCTACGAGCAGTACTTC. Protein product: CASSPIAGVGSYEQYF.

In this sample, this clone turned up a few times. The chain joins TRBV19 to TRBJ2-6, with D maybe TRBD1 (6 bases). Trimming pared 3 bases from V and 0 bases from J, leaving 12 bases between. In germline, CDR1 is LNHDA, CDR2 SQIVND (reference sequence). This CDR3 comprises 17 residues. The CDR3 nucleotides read TGTGCCAGTAGTATCATTGTAGGGGGCTCTGGGGCCAACGTCCTGACTTTC. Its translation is CASSIIVGGSGANVLTF.

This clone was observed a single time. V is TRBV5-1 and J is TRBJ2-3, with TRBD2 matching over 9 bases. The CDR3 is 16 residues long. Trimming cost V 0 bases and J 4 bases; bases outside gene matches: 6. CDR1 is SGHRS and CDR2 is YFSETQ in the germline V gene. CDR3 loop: CASSLAIAGASDTQYF. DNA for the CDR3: TGCGCCAGCAGCTTGGCTATAGCGGGAGCGTCAGATACGCAGTATTTT.

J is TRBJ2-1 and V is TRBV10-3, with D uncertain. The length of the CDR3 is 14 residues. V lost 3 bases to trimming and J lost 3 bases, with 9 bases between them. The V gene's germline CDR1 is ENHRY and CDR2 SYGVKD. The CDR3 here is CAISEGGFYNEQFF. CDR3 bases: TGTGCCATCAGTGAAGGCGGATTCTACAATGAGCAGTTCTTC.

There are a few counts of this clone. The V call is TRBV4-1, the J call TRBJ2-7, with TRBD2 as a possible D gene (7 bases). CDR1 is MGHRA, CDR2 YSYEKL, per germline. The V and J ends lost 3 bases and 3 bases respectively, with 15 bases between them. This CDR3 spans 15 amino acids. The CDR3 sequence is CASSQGTPGGYEQYF. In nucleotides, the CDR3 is TGCGCCAGCAGCCAGGGGACACCGGGAGGCTACGAGCAGTACTTC.